Listed below are T cell receptor beta chains from one sample, sequenced in a study of regulatory and conventional T cells in RAG deficiency. TCRdb's copy holds only in-frame clones and misses some; the assay was immunoSEQ multiplex PCR. The sample includes some 6,100 clones, roughly 92% seen only once; the top ten take almost 50%. Sequencing was performed on CD8+ T cells sorted from blood. Every receptor here comes from a human donor with RAG deficiency presenting as severe combined immunodeficiency. Both conserved end residues are part of each CDR3. Fields, in order: CDR3 protein, clone size, V gene, J gene. The listing skips clone size in some rows; elsewhere it reads once, few, many or a size class.

CASSRTHLAKNIQYF	NA	TRBV27	TRBJ2-4
CASSLWGQGKETQYF	NA	TRBV7-6	TRBJ2-5
CASSFSGSYEQYF	once	TRBV7-2	TRBJ2-7
CASSLNGETQYF	NA	TRBV28	TRBJ2-5
CASSSSFLAKNIQYF	NA	TRBV7-2	TRBJ2-4
CASSFYGWNEKLFF	NA	TRBV5-8	TRBJ1-4
CASSHTPGTETYEQYF	NA	TRBV9	TRBJ2-7
CASSVAGYTGELFF	NA	TRBV9	TRBJ2-2
CASSQRQHTGELFF	NA	TRBV14	TRBJ2-2
CASSSGTLQYNEQFF	NA	TRBV7-8	TRBJ2-1
CASSLGLGVYGYTF	NA	TRBV7-9	TRBJ1-2
CASSQDPVWDLAKNIQYF	once	TRBV4-3	TRBJ2-4
CASSLSWNSGANVLTF	NA	TRBV11-2	TRBJ2-6
CAWTDDSSYNEQFF	NA	TRBV30	TRBJ2-1
CASSRVTDTQYF	NA	TRBV27	TRBJ2-3
CASSAFRDYEQYF	NA	TRBV19	TRBJ2-7
CASSYPGDRETQYF	NA	TRBV5-4	TRBJ2-5
CASSRTEDQETQYF	NA	TRBV27	TRBJ2-5
CASSFASGRAGDTQYF	NA	TRBV5-1	TRBJ2-3
CASSSRTEETQYF	NA	TRBV27	TRBJ2-5
CSATDNYGYTF	NA	TRBV20-1	TRBJ1-2
CASSVEAGGPTDTQYF	NA	TRBV9	TRBJ2-3
CASSVDEETQYF	NA	TRBV9	TRBJ2-5
CASSLGPNQPQHF	NA	TRBV13	TRBJ1-5
CASSGHPYEQYF	NA	TRBV6-5	TRBJ2-7
CASSQNRGGTEAFF	NA	TRBV4-1	TRBJ1-1
CASSIGLHWHHQPQHF	NA	TRBV21-1	TRBJ1-5
CASSFRHANYEQYF	NA	TRBV4-1	TRBJ2-7
CASSQPGQGYEQYF	NA	TRBV4-2	TRBJ2-7
CAISAGGGRAGETQYF	NA	TRBV10-3	TRBJ2-5
CASSLVPRVGNTGELFF	NA	TRBV11-2	TRBJ2-2
CASSYRSLYNEQFF	NA	TRBV6-6	TRBJ2-1
CASSVGDRGYGYTF	NA	TRBV9	TRBJ1-2
CASSVGQGGYEQYF	once	TRBV9	TRBJ2-7
CASSTVRTNYGYTF	NA	TRBV10-2	TRBJ1-2
CASSYGDRVNYGYTF	NA	TRBV6-5	TRBJ1-2
CASSQENRAPDTQYF	NA	TRBV4-3	TRBJ2-3